This TCR beta chain was retrieved from a study of CD8+CD57+ T cells in acquired aplastic anemia. As for the study in general: Isolated CD4+ and CD8+ cells, once sorted, yielded DNA averaging around 3 ug.

Study observations and caveats: Patients shared some 30 CD8+ CDR3 sequences with controls.

All sequencing subjects had displayed CD8+CD57+ cell expansion on flow cytometry. Each patient carried a diagnosis of severe acquired aplastic anemia. This clonotype occurred a few times. Its antigen remains unknown. Germline V lookup: CDR1 SGHTA, CDR2 FQGTGA. V lost 3 bases to trimming and J lost 1 base, with 3 bases between them. This CDR3 contains 12 residues. Using genomic DNA as the template, TCR beta VDJ and CDR3 profiling was carried out. TCRdb recomputed calls from the reads with MiXCR, one row per CDR3 protein. The sample shows 220,000 or so distinct CDR3 sequences, 65% of them seen only once. Source material: sorted CD4+, CD8+, or CD8+CD57+ T cells (not recorded which) from PBMCs. This TCR derives from a human donor with aplastic anemia. The rearrangement links TRBV7-3 to TRBJ1-2, with unresolved D. The CDR3 loop reads CASSLSNYGYTF. The CDR3 DNA follows: TGTGCCAGCAGCTTGAGTAACTATGGCTACACCTTC.